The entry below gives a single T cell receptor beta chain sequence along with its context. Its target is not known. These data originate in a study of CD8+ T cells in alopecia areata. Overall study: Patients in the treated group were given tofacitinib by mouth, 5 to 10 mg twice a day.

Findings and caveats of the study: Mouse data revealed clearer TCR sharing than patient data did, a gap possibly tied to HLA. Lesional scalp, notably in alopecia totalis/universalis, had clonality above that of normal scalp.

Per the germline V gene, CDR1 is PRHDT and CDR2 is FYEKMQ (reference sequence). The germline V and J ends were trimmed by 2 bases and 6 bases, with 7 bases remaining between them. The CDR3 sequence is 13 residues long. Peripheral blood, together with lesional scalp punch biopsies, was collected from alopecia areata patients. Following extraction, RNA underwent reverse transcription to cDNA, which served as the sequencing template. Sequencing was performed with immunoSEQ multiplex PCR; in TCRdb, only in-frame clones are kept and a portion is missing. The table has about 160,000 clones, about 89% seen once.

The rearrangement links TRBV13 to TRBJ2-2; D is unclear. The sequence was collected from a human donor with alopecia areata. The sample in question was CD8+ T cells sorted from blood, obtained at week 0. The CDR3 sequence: CASSLSWPGELFF. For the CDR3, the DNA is TGTGCCAGCAGCTTATCTTGGCCCGGGGAGCTGTTTTTT.